A selection of T cell receptor beta chains follows, all from one sample in a study of blood T cell repertoires in COVID-19. Libraries were prepared by immunoSEQ multiplex PCR; TCRdb keeps only in-frame clonotypes and omits some of them. Of some 240,000 clones listed, under 90% are singletons. Material for sequencing was PBMCs or T cells enriched from blood (not recorded which). The source is a man in his thirties or forties with acute COVID-19. CDR3s include the opening cysteine and the closing phenylalanine or tryptophan. A D gene is named only where the DNA matches it firmly. Rows may omit the clone size; those that give it use once, few, many or a size class.

V,J,D,size,DNA,CDR3
TRBV7-8,TRBJ1-3,.,.,TGTGCCAGCAGCCGCCAGACAGCATCCTTCTCTGGAAACACCATATATTTT,CASSRQTASFSGNTIYF
TRBV24-1,TRBJ2-2,TRBD1,.,TGTGCCACCAGCCTACCCGGGACAGGGCGTACCGGGGAGCTGTTTTTT,CATSLPGTGRTGELFF
TRBV14,TRBJ2-1,TRBD2,.,TGTGCCAGCAGCCAAACATTCGGGAGGGCCGTGGCTGAGCAGTTCTTC,CASSQTFGRAVAEQFF
TRBV29-1,TRBJ1-2,TRBD1,.,TGCAGCGTTGAACCGACAGGGAGTCGCGGCTACACCTTC,CSVEPTGSRGYTF
TRBV11-3,TRBJ2-1,TRBD1,.,TGTGCCAGCAGCTCTAGCTGGGACAGCCCCTACAATGAGCAGTTCTTC,CASSSSWDSPYNEQFF
TRBV7-2,TRBJ1-6,TRBD1,.,TGTGCCAGCATTCTTACTACCGGGACAGGGGCTTCACCCCTCCACTTT,CASILTTGTGASPLHF
TRBV19,TRBJ1-5,.,.,TGTGCCAGTAGTATTTCAGGAAACGTTGAGCCCCAGCATTTT,CASSISGNVEPQHF
TRBV6-5,TRBJ1-2,TRBD1,.,TGTGCCAGCAGTCGCACGATACAGGGGAACTATGGCTACACCTTC,CASSRTIQGNYGYTF
TRBV9,TRBJ1-3,.,.,TGTGCCAGCAGCGCGGGGTCTCGGGGGGCTGGAAACACCATATATTTT,CASSAGSRGAGNTIYF
TRBV2,TRBJ2-3,.,.,TGTGCCGGGCTGCTAAGAGATACGCAGTATTTT,CAGLLRDTQYF
TRBV5-6,TRBJ2-1,TRBD1,.,TGTGCCAGCAGCTCAGAACGGGACAGGTTCGATGAGCAGTTCTTC,CASSSERDRFDEQFF
TRBV5-1,TRBJ2-2,.,.,TGCGCCAGCAGCTTGGATTCCAGGGATGGGGAGCTGTTTTTT,CASSLDSRDGELFF
TRBV6-5,TRBJ1-4,.,.,TGTGCCGGGTCAGGGGTAGCTAATGAAAAACTGTTTTTT,CAGSGVANEKLFF
TRBV28,TRBJ2-2,TRBD2,.,TGTGCCAGCAGTTATAGCGGGGGGGATCCCGGGGAGCTGTTTTTT,CASSYSGGDPGELFF
TRBV24-1,TRBJ2-1,TRBD2,.,TGTGCCACCAGTGAAGTAGCGGGGAGCTCCTACAATGAGCAGTTCTTC,CATSEVAGSSYNEQFF
TRBV5-8,TRBJ1-2,.,few,TGTGCCAGCAGCTTGGGCCTCGGACAGCGTTTTAACTATGGCTACACCTTC,CASSLGLGQRFNYGYTF
TRBV12-3/TRBV12-4,TRBJ1-2,TRBD1,.,TGTGCCAGCAGCCACGGACAGGGGACTGGCTACACCTTC,CASSHGQGTGYTF
TRBV19,TRBJ2-1,TRBD2,.,TGTGCCAGTAGTATCGGGGTAGCGGGGTACAATGAGCAGTTCTTC,CASSIGVAGYNEQFF
TRBV7-2,TRBJ1-2,.,.,TGTGCCAGCAGCTTAAACTCTATTATGGGCTACACCTTC,CASSLNSIMGYTF
TRBV19,TRBJ1-2,.,.,TGTGCCAGCCAGACAGGTACGGTTGGAGGCTACACCTTC,CASQTGTVGGYTF
TRBV28,TRBJ2-2,TRBD1,.,TGTGCCACCTCAAATCAACAGGGGATGGGGGAGCTGTTTTTT,CATSNQQGMGELFF
TRBV4-3,TRBJ1-6,TRBD1,.,TGCGCCAGCAGCCAAGGGCAGGGGGGTTCACCCCTCCACTTT,CASSQGQGGSPLHF
TRBV11-3,TRBJ2-1,TRBD1,few,TGTGCCAGCAGCTCCGGGACAGGGGGAGTTTACAATGAGCAGTTCTTC,CASSSGTGGVYNEQFF
TRBV7-2,TRBJ2-5,TRBD2,.,TGTGCCAGCAGCTTGGGCCCACCTAGCGGGGGGTCCCTTCTAGCGGCCCAGTACTTC,CASSLGPPSGGSLLAAQYF
TRBV11-3,TRBJ2-2,TRBD2,.,TGTGCCAGCAGCTTAGGTCTAGCGGGTACCGGGGAGCTGTTTTTT,CASSLGLAGTGELFF
TRBV2,TRBJ2-3,TRBD1,.,TGTGCCAGCAGTAGACAGGGTCAAGGGGATACGCAGTATTTT,CASSRQGQGDTQYF
TRBV7-2,TRBJ2-3,TRBD2,.,TGTGCCAGCAGCTTAGCGGGAGGGCCCACAGATACGCAGTATTTT,CASSLAGGPTDTQYF
TRBV18,TRBJ2-2,TRBD1,.,TGTGCCAGCTCACCACCTGGACAGGGGGCGATAGCCGGGGAGCTGTTTTTT,CASSPPGQGAIAGELFF
TRBV3-1/TRBV3-2,TRBJ1-1,.,.,TGTGCCAGCAGCCAAGACTGGGTTAAGGGGGACACTGAAGCTTTCTTT,CASSQDWVKGDTEAFF
TRBV7-8,TRBJ2-1,TRBD2,.,TGTGCCAGCAGAATGGGGCTAGCGGCCAACAATGAGCAGTTCTTC,CASRMGLAANNEQFF
TRBV5-6,TRBJ1-5,.,.,TGTGCCAGCAGCTGGGGGGGGCAGCCCCAGCATTTT,CASSWGGQPQHF
TRBV18,TRBJ2-2,TRBD2,.,TGTGCCAGCTCACCCCTGGGTTTCCTAGCGGGGGGAATCACCGGGGAGCTGTTTTTT,CASSPLGFLAGGITGELFF
TRBV7-9,TRBJ2-1,TRBD1,few,TGTGCCAGTATGACAGGGGGATTCAATGAGCAGTTCTTC,CASMTGGFNEQFF
TRBV28,TRBJ2-1,.,.,TGTGCCAGCAGTCAATATACATACAATGAGCAGTTCTTC,CASSQYTYNEQFF
TRBV11-2,TRBJ2-2,.,.,TGTGCCAGCAGCTTAAGTAAGAGGACCGGGGAGCTGTTTTTT,CASSLSKRTGELFF
TRBV5-1,TRBJ1-6,.,.,TGTGCCAGCAGCTTGCCAGGGGAAGGGTCACCCCTCCACTTT,CASSLPGEGSPLHF
TRBV15,TRBJ1-1,.,.,TGTGCCACCAGCAGAGAAAGGGGGTCTGATGAAGCTTTCTTT,CATSRERGSDEAFF
TRBV3-1/TRBV3-2,TRBJ1-2,.,.,TGTGCCAGCAGCCAATTTCAGGGAACTCATGGCTACACCTTC,CASSQFQGTHGYTF
TRBV7-9,TRBJ1-1,.,.,TGTGCCAGCAGCCCTAGCAATGTAGCGAACACTGAAGCTTTCTTT,CASSPSNVANTEAFF
TRBV28,TRBJ1-1,.,.,TGTGCCAGCAGTTCAGACAGTCGGTTTGAAGCTTTCTTT,CASSSDSRFEAFF
TRBV6-1,TRBJ2-2,.,.,TGTGCCAGCAGTGCCTTCTTTCGGGCGAACACCGGGGAGCTGTTTTTT,CASSAFFRANTGELFF
TRBV5-1,TRBJ2-3,.,.,TGCGCCAGCAGCTTGGACAGGGGCACAGATACGCAGTATTTT,CASSLDRGTDTQYF
TRBV7-9,TRBJ1-2,TRBD1,.,TGTGCCAGCAGCCGGACAGGAATTAACTATGGCTACACCTTC,CASSRTGINYGYTF
TRBV3-1/TRBV3-2,TRBJ2-6,TRBD2,.,TGTGCCAGCAGTCCGGGACTAGCGGGTACCATCTCTGGGGCCAACGTCCTGACTTTC,CASSPGLAGTISGANVLTF
TRBV4-3,TRBJ1-2,.,.,TGCGCCAGCAGCCAAGAACAGGGTCTATATGGCTACACCTTC,CASSQEQGLYGYTF
TRBV6-5,TRBJ1-4,.,.,TGTGCCAGCGCCAGGGATAATGAAAAACTGTTTTTT,CASARDNEKLFF
TRBV5-6,TRBJ1-3,.,.,TGTGCCAGCAGCCAAGCCTCATCTGGAAACACCATATATTTT,CASSQASSGNTIYF
TRBV10-1,TRBJ2-2,TRBD1,.,TGCGCCAGCAAGGAGACAGGGACCACCGGGGAGCTGTTTTTT,CASKETGTTGELFF
TRBV24-1,TRBJ2-1,TRBD2,.,TGTGCCACCAGTGCTAGACTAGCTTCTGAGCAGTTCTTC,CATSARLASEQFF
TRBV3-1/TRBV3-2,TRBJ1-5,.,.,TGTGCCAGCAGCCAAACAGCTGGGGCCAATCAGCCCCAGCATTTT,CASSQTAGANQPQHF
TRBV7-9,TRBJ2-5,TRBD2,few,TGTGCCAGCAGCTTAGGTGGGGGGGGCCAAGAGACCCAGTACTTC,CASSLGGGGQETQYF
TRBV3-1/TRBV3-2,TRBJ2-3,TRBD2,few,TGTGCCAGCAGCCAAGGGACTAGCGGGGGGATGAGAAACACAGATACGCAGTATTTT,CASSQGTSGGMRNTDTQYF
TRBV19,TRBJ2-3,TRBD2,.,TGTGCCAGTAGCCCCAGGACTAGCGGGAGAGGGGCAGATACGCAGTATTTT,CASSPRTSGRGADTQYF
TRBV18,TRBJ2-1,.,.,TGTGCCAGCTCACCGAACCCTCTGGTTCAGAATGAGCAGTTCTTC,CASSPNPLVQNEQFF
TRBV5-1,TRBJ1-3,.,.,TGCGCCAGCCATCCCGACTGGAGCTCTGGAAACACCATATATTTT,CASHPDWSSGNTIYF
TRBV28,TRBJ1-2,.,once,TGTGCCAGCAGCACAGGGCGGGCAGCTAACTATGGCTACACCTTC,CASSTGRAANYGYTF
TRBV28,TRBJ1-2,.,.,TGTGCCAGCAGTTTAGGGGTGTTTGGACAGAACTATGGCTACACCTTC,CASSLGVFGQNYGYTF
TRBV11-2,TRBJ2-3,TRBD2,.,TGTGCCAGCAGCCGCTCTAGAGCGGGGAGCGATACGCAGTATTTT,CASSRSRAGSDTQYF
TRBV6-2/TRBV6-3,TRBJ2-5,.,.,TGTGCCAGCAGTCCCTCGTATATGAGGGAAAGACAAGAGACCCAGTACTTC,CASSPSYMRERQETQYF